This T cell receptor (beta chain) was observed in a study of blood T cells in healthy people across ages. The CDR3 extends over 13 amino acids. The ends were cut back, 2 bases at V and 16 bases at J, with 18 bases in the middle. Per germline, CDR1 SQVTM and CDR2 ANQGSEA. This clonotype was seen more than once but under ten times. Its specificity is not known. PCR was performed a second time for roughly 7 to 12 cycles using a sample-barcoded 5' primer and a J-beta primer mix. TCRdb re-called the 5' RACE reads through MiXCR, storing one row per CDR3 protein. The sample has 1.5 million to 2 million distinct CDR3 sequences, around 36% seen once. Samples each had at least 6 micrograms of total RNA extracted. Study outcomes and limitations: It was not known whether donors were CMV positive (a possible confounder of expanded clonotype changes). Significant beta diversity loss was already apparent by age approximately 38, declining roughly linearly. Naive CD4+ cell counts and diversity both ran higher in long-lived than in aged donors.

The chain joins TRBV29-1 to TRBJ1-6; maybe TRBD1 (5 bases). This receptor was identified in a young woman in good health. Specimen: blood. The CDR3 is CSVELPGVLGLHF. In nucleotides, the CDR3 is TGCAGCGTTGAACTCCCGGGGGTTTTGGGTCTCCACTTT.